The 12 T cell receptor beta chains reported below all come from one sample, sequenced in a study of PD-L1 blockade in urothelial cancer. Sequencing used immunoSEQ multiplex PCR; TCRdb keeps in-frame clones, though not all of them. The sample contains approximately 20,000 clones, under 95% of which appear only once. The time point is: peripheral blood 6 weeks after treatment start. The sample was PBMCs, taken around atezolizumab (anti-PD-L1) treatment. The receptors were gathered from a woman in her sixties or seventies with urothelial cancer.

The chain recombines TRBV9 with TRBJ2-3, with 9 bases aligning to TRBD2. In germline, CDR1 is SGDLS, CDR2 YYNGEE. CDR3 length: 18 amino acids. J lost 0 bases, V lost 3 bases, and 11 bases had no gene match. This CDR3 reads CASSATASGVPSTDTQYF. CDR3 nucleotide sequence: TGTGCCAGCAGCGCCACAGCTAGCGGGGTTCCTAGCACAGATACGCAGTATTTT.

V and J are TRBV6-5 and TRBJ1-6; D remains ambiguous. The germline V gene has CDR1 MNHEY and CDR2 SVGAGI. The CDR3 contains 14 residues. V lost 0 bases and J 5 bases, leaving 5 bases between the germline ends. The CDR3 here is CASSYSPNNSPLHF. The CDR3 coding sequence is TGTGCCAGCAGTTACTCGCCTAATAATTCACCCCTCCACTTT.

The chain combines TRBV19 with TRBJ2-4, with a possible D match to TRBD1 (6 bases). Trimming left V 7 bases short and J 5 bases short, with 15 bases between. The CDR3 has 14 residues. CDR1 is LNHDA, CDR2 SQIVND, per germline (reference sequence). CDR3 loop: CASNSGTKENIQYF. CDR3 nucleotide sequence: TGTGCCAGTAACTCCGGGACAAAGGAAAACATTCAGTACTTC.

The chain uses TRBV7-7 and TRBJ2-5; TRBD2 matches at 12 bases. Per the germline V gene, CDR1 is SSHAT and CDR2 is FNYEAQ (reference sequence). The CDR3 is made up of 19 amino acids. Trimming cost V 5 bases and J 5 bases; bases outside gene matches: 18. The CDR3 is CASSPTALLAGGPWETQYF. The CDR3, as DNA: TGTGCCAGCAGCCCCACGGCCCTCCTAGCGGGGGGGCCTTGGGAGACCCAGTACTTC.

In DNA form, the CDR3 reads TGTGCCAGCTCACCGGACTCCGGAGCCCAGTACTTC. Its protein is CASSPDSGAQYF. The chain employs TRBV18 and TRBJ2-5; weak D call: TRBD2 (5 bases). Trimming removed 3 bases at V and 9 bases at J, with 11 bases between. The CDR3 contains 12 residues. The germline CDR1 and CDR2 sequences are KGHSH and LQKENI.

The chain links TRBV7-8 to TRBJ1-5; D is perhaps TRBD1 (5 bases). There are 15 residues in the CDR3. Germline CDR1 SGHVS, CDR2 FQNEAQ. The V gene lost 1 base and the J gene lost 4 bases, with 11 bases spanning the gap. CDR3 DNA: TGTGCCAGCAGCTTAGGGACAAGGGGTAATCAGCCCCAGCATTTT. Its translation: CASSLGTRGNQPQHF.

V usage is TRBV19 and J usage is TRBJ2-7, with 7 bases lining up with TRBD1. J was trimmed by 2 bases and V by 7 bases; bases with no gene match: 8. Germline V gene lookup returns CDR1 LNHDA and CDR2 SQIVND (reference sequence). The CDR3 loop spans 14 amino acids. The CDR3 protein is CASKLTGQTYEQYF. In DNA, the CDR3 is TGTGCCAGTAAACTGACAGGGCAAACCTACGAGCAGTACTTC.

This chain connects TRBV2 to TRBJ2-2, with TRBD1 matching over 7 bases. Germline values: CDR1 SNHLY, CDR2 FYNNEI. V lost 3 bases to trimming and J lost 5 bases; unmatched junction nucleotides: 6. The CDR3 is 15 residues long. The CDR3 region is CASSESPGQTGELFF. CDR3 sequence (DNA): TGTGCCAGCAGTGAGTCCCCGGGACAGACCGGGGAGCTGTTTTTT.

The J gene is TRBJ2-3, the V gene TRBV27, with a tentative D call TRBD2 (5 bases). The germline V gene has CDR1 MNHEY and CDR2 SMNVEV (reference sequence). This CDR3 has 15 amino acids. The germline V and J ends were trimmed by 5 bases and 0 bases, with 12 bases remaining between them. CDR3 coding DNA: TGTGCCAGCAGTGGGCTAGCCTACAGCACAGATACGCAGTATTTT. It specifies CASSGLAYSTDTQYF.

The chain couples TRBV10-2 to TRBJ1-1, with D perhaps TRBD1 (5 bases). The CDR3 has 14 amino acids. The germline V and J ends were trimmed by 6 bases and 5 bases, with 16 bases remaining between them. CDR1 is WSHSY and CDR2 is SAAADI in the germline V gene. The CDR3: CASRAQVHGTEAFF. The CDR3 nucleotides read TGCGCCAGCAGGGCACAGGTGCACGGAACTGAAGCTTTCTTT.

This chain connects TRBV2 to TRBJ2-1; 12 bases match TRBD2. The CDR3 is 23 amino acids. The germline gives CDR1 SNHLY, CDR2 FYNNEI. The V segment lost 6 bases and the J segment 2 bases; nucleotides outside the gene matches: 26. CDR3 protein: CASRNSGTVKTSGGRKTYNEQFF. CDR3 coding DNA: TGTGCCAGCAGGAACTCGGGGACAGTTAAAACTAGCGGGGGGCGAAAAACCTACAATGAGCAGTTCTTC.

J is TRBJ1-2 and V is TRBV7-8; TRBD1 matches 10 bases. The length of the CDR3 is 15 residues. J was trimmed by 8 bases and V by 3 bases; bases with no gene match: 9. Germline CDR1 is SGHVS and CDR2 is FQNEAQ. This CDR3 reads CASSFRGTGAQGYTF. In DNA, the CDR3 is TGTGCCAGCAGCTTCCGAGGGACAGGGGCCCAGGGCTACACCTTC.